This T cell receptor beta chain was observed in a study of PD-L1 blockade in urothelial cancer. Turning to the study itself: Male sex and bladder-origin urothelial cancer were recorded for about 90% of the roughly 30 patients. The study recovered a median of 141,255 T cells per blood sample. Regarding the study as a whole: Pretreatment blood TCR clonality under the median forecast improved survival.

As for time point: pretreatment peripheral blood. V lost 8 bases and J lost 0, with 11 bases in between. This CDR3 comprises 13 residues. Germline assignment: CDR1 ENHRY and CDR2 SYGVKD. A remark on this clone: Antigen: not known.

Each PCR reaction had synthetic TCR analog templates spiked into it. The repertoire was sequenced with immunoSEQ multiplex PCR; TCRdb's copy has only in-frame clones and lacks some. The sample holds under 70,000 clones; about 81% are singletons and the top ten take 1.6%. This chain joins TRBV10-3 and TRBJ2-7, with D hard to call. This TCR was sampled from an older man with urothelial cancer. The source was PBMCs, collected around atezolizumab (anti-PD-L1) treatment. The CDR3 loop reads CAIRGRLSYEQYF. The CDR3 nucleotides are TGTGCCATCCGTGGGCGGCTCTCCTACGAGCAGTACTTC.